What follows describes a single T cell receptor (beta chain). Authors' data handling: Estimates of nucleated cell counts were drawn from the amplification of reference gene primers. Profiled with immunoSEQ multiplex PCR; TCRdb holds only in-frame clones, not every one. For V, J and clone size, that table is used; D and trimming come from the DNA. This table holds 200,000 or so clones, about 86% found once. This sample is part of a study of blood T cell repertoires in COVID-19. On the study more broadly: From T cells, B-cell-depleted T cells, or PBMCs came the material, which was cDNA or gDNA.

Material: PBMCs or T cells enriched from blood (not recorded which). This sequence originates from a man aged 40-49 years who had recovered from COVID-19.

The CDR3: CASSFSGTVVNTIYF. The CDR3 DNA is TGTGCCAGCAGCTTTTCGGGGACAGTGGTCAACACCATATATTTT. This chain joins TRBV11-2 and TRBJ1-3; TRBD1 matches 7 bases. The CDR3 has 15 amino acids. Germline lookup yields CDR1 SGHAT and CDR2 FQNNGV. V dropped 3 bases and J dropped 7; count of bases not matched to a gene: 9.